The 10 T cell receptor beta chains below were found in one sample sequenced in a study of CXCR3-negative and CXCR3-positive naive CD8 T cells. UMI-labeled 5' RACE yielded the TRB cDNA libraries. TCRdb re-called the 5' RACE reads and shows each CDR3 protein once, DNA omitted. There are about 120,000 distinct CDR3 sequences in the sample, with about 0.44% held by the top ten. The sample was naive CXCR3- CD8+ T cells from blood. Subset described: CD45RO-CCR7+CD27+CD95- naive CD8+ T cells lacking CXCR3 (TNR3-). All receptors come from a human donor in good health. Some clones in this sample may be carry-over from other donors' samples.

The J gene is TRBJ2-1, the V gene TRBV7-6; the D gene TCRdb calls, TRBD1, cannot be checked with no DNA. This CDR3 region has 13 residues. Per the germline V gene, CDR1 is SGHVS and CDR2 is FNYEAQ. CDR3 sequence reads: CASRGRDGNEQFF.

The rearrangement joins TRBV4-2 to TRBJ2-4; TCRdb lists TRBD1, though no DNA is available to test this call. Germline V lookup: CDR1 LGHNA, CDR2 YNFKEQ. The CDR3 length is 16 residues. This chain's CDR3 is CASSQDRGSAKNIQYF.

The V and J genes are TRBV29-1 and TRBJ2-1; TCRdb reports TRBD2, a call that lacks DNA to check it against. This CDR3 has 13 residues. Germline values: CDR1 SQVTM, CDR2 ANQGSEA. This chain's CDR3 is CSVVAGGTNEQFF.

The genes are TRBV6-5 and TRBJ1-2; the D gene TCRdb calls, TRBD1, cannot be checked with no DNA. This CDR3 contains 13 residues. Germline lookup yields CDR1 MNHEY and CDR2 SVGAGI. CDR3 residues: CASSSGTYNGYTF.

The genes are TRBV10-1 and TRBJ2-1; as DNA is missing, the TRBD2 call by TCRdb cannot be tested. The CDR3 length is 16 residues. CDR1 and CDR2 from the germline V gene are WNHNN and SYGVQD (reference sequence). CDR3 residues: CASSAGTSGSGSEQFF.

This rearrangement joins TRBV28 to TRBJ2-1; TCRdb lists TRBD1, though no DNA is available to test this call. CDR3 size: 12 residues. CDR1 is MDHEN and CDR2 is SYDVKM in the germline V gene. CDR3 loop: CASSSGVGRQFF. The whole variable domain, remainder taken from reference TRBV28 and TRBJ2-1, is DVKVTQSSRYLVKRTGEKVFLECVQDMDHENMFWYRQDPGLGLRLIYFSYDVKMKEKGDIPEGYSVSREKKERFSLILESASTNQTSMYLCASSSGVGRQFFGPGTRLTVL.

This CDR3 reads CASSLPLGQRRYEQYF. This rearrangement joins TRBV11-2 to TRBJ2-7; no DNA is available, so the TRBD2 call from TCRdb remains unchecked. CDR1 SGHAT and CDR2 FQNNGV come from the germline V gene. This CDR3 contains 16 residues.

The V and J genes are TRBV15 and TRBJ2-7. Germline values: CDR1 LNHNV, CDR2 YYDKDF (reference sequence). The CDR3 loop spans 14 amino acids. CDR3 sequence reads: CATSRGNMSYEQYF.

The chain uses TRBV5-5 and TRBJ2-7; TCRdb outputs TRBD2, but without DNA this stays unchecked. CDR3 length: 14 amino acids. Germline V gene sequence: CDR1 SGHKS, CDR2 YYEKEE (reference sequence). This CDR3 is CASSFEGLAYEQYF. The whole variable domain, filled in from reference TRBV5-5 and TRBJ2-7, reads DAGVTQSPTHLIKTRGQQVTLRCSPISGHKSVSWYQQVLGQGPQFIFQYYEKEERGRGNFPDRFSARQFPNYSSELNVNALLLGDSALYLCASSFEGLAYEQYFGPGTRLTVT.

The V gene is TRBV7-9, the J gene TRBJ1-4; TCRdb's D gene call, TRBD1, goes unchecked for lack of DNA. Germline loops: CDR1 SEHNR, CDR2 FQNEAQ (reference sequence). The CDR3 has 17 amino acids. The CDR3 loop is CASSRQNYVSTNEKLFF. Drawing the rest from reference TRBV7-9 and TRBJ1-4, the complete variable domain is DTGVSQNPRHKITKRGQNVTFRCDPISEHNRLYWYRQTLGQGPEFLTYFQNEAQLEKSRLLSDRFSAERPKGSFSTLEIQRTEQGDSAMYLCASSRQNYVSTNEKLFFGSGTQLSVL.